This is a list of T cell receptor beta chains from one sample in a study of tumor-infiltrating lymphocytes in oesophageal squamous cell carcinoma. Each CDR3 protein gets one entry after TCRdb re-called the PCR reads with MiXCR. Among fewer than 16,000 distinct CDR3 sequences listed, roughly 50% were seen once. Sequenced: esophageal tumor tissue. Source of these receptors: a male donor with esophageal squamous cell carcinoma. The CDR3 runs from the conserved cysteine through the conserved F or W. Fields, in order: J gene, V gene, clone size, D gene, CDR3 length, CDR3 DNA, CDR3 protein. A D gene is named only where the DNA matches it firmly. Clone size is shown for a subset of rows, as once, few, many or a class of expanded clone.

>TRBJ2-1|TRBV6-1|many|TRBD2|13
TGTGCCAGCGGGCTAGCGGGCCCCAATGAGCAGTTCTTC
CASGLAGPNEQFF
>TRBJ2-3|TRBV7-2|.|.|14
TGTGCCAGCAGGGAGAGGGAGGACACAGATACGCAGTATTTT
CASREREDTDTQYF
>TRBJ2-7|TRBV7-9|.|.|14
TGTGCCAGCAGCTCGTATTTGGTGTCCTACGAGCAGTACTTC
CASSSYLVSYEQYF
>TRBJ2-1|TRBV7-9|.|TRBD2|16
TGTGCCAGCAGCTCCGAGGGGACTATCCTCTACAATGAGCAGTTCTTC
CASSSEGTILYNEQFF
>TRBJ2-1|TRBV6-6|.|.|12
TGTGCCAGCAGCGCCGTGGGCCATGAGCAGTTCTTC
CASSAVGHEQFF
>TRBJ2-7|TRBV7-6|.|.|13
TGTGCCAGCAGCTTAACAACGGGGTACGAGCAGTACTTC
CASSLTTGYEQYF
>TRBJ2-1|TRBV7-6|few|.|15
TGTGCCAGCAGCTTAAGAGCAGACCGGTACAATGAGCAGTTCTTC
CASSLRADRYNEQFF
>TRBJ1-5|TRBV11-2|many|.|13
TGTGCCAGCAGCTTAGAGACAAATCAGCCCCAGCATTTT
CASSLETNQPQHF
>TRBJ2-7|TRBV7-3|.|TRBD2|14
TGTGCCAGCAGCTTAGCGGGGGGATCCTACGAGCAGTACTTC
CASSLAGGSYEQYF
>TRBJ2-3|TRBV24-1|.|TRBD2|16
TGTGCCACCAGTGATACGGGGACTAGCGGAGAAGATACGCAGTATTTT
CATSDTGTSGEDTQYF
>TRBJ2-1|TRBV7-2|once|.|16
TGTGCCAGCAGCTTAGCGCTAGCGCCCTCCTACAATGAGCAGTTCTTC
CASSLALAPSYNEQFF
>TRBJ2-3|TRBV7-2|.|TRBD2|15
TGTGCCAGCAGCCGTACTAGCGGGGCCATTGATACGCAGTATTTT
CASSRTSGAIDTQYF
>TRBJ2-1|TRBV28|few|TRBD1|13
TGTGCCAGCAGGACAGGGATCTACAATGAGCAGTTCTTC
CASRTGIYNEQFF
>TRBJ1-4|TRBV7-2|.|TRBD1|15
TGTGCCAGCAGCTTACAGGGGGGGTTGAATGAAAAACTGTTTTTT
CASSLQGGLNEKLFF
>TRBJ1-1|TRBV28|.|.|17
TGTGCCAGCAGTTCAGTGCCTGGGACGGACTTTACCTACGAGCAGTACTTT
CASSSVPGTDFTYEQYF
>TRBJ1-1|TRBV7-3|.|.|14
TGTGCCAGCAGCTCAGATACAGGGCGGACTGAAGCTTTCTTT
CASSSDTGRTEAFF
>TRBJ2-5|TRBV12-3/TRBV12-4|large|.|14
TGTGCCAGCAGTTTTGGGGACATCCGGGAGACCCAGTACTTC
CASSFGDIRETQYF
>TRBJ2-1|TRBV28|.|.|13
TGTGCCAGCAGTTTTGGCAATGAGGATGAGCAGTTCTTC
CASSFGNEDEQFF
>TRBJ2-6|TRBV28|few|.|15
TGTGCCAGCAGCCCAGGTTCTGCTGGGGCCAACGTCCTGACTTTC
CASSPGSAGANVLTF
>TRBJ2-2|TRBV4-3|.|.|15
TGCGCCAGCAGCCTCGGGGGGCGTTGGGCCGGGGAGCTGTTTTTT
CASSLGGRWAGELFF
>TRBJ1-4|TRBV25-1|few|.|12
TGTGCCAGCAGTGAATACAGGATCATACTGTTTTTT
CASSEYRIILFF
>TRBJ1-1|TRBV7-2|.|.|15
TGTGCCAGCAGCTTAGCCCCCAGGTTGAACACTGAAGCTTTCTTT
CASSLAPRLNTEAFF
>TRBJ2-3|TRBV7-6|.|TRBD2|14
TGTGCTAGCAGCGAACGGGGGGGTGCCGGGGAGCTGTATTTT
CASSERGGAGELYF
>TRBJ2-7|TRBV7-2|.|.|15
TGTGCCAGCAGCTACCCTGAGGGATCAGGCTACGAGCAGTACTTC
CASSYPEGSGYEQYF
>TRBJ2-7|TRBV28|many|.|15
TGTGCCAGCAGTTTACCTACTGGCAAGGCCTACGAGCAGTACTTC
CASSLPTGKAYEQYF
>TRBJ2-7|TRBV10-3|many|.|13
TGTGCCATCAGTTGGGGAGTCTACAATGAGCAGTACTTC
CAISWGVYNEQYF
>TRBJ2-6|TRBV19|.|.|12
TGTGCCACCGCACAGGGACCTTCACCCCTCCACTTC
CATAQGPSPLHF
>TRBJ2-3|TRBV11-3|.|.|14
TGTGCCAGCAGCTTAGAAGCAGGTAGCTTCACGCAGTATTTT
CASSLEAGSFTQYF
>TRBJ1-1|TRBV29-1|.|TRBD1|14
TGCAGCGCCACAAAAGCAGGGGGTTGGACTGAAGCTTTCTTT
CSATKAGGWTEAFF
>TRBJ2-4|TRBV7-9|few|.|16
TGTGCCAGCAGTCTACAGGGACTGAAAGCCAAAAACATTCAGTACTTC
CASSLQGLKAKNIQYF
>TRBJ2-7|TRBV12-3/TRBV12-4|.|TRBD2|20
TGTGCCAGCAGTTTAATACGGTCGGATCTTCTAGCGGGCCTCCCCTACGAGCAGTACTTC
CASSLIRSDLLAGLPYEQYF
>TRBJ2-5|TRBV12-3/TRBV12-4|.|.|12
TGTGCCAGCAGTCCGGGTGGGGGGACCCAGTACTTC
CASSPGGGTQYF
>TRBJ2-3|TRBV6-4|.|TRBD2|14
TGTGCCAGCAGTGCAGCGGGAGACACAGATACGCAGTATTTT
CASSAAGDTDTQYF
>TRBJ2-7|TRBV6-5|.|.|14
TGTGCCAGCAGTTACTCGAAAGGGGCGCATGAGCAGTACTTC
CASSYSKGAHEQYF
>TRBJ2-2|TRBV7-9|.|TRBD1|16
TGTGCCAGCAAGGGGGCGACAGGCCCGAACACCGGGGAGCTGTTTTTT
CASKGATGPNTGELFF
>TRBJ2-7|TRBV7-2|large|.|11
TGTGCCAGCAGCCTCACATACGAGCAGTACTTC
CASSLTYEQYF
>TRBJ2-2|TRBV7-3|.|.|12
TGTGCCAGCAGACAGAACACCGGGGAGCTGTTTTTT
CASRQNTGELFF
>TRBJ1-3|TRBV11-2|many|TRBD1|17
TGTGCCAGCAGCTTAGAGGGACAGGGGACTTCTGGAAACACCATATATTTT
CASSLEGQGTSGNTIYF
>TRBJ2-7|TRBV7-1|.|.|12
TGTGCCAGCAGGGCAGGGACTGAGGAGCAGTACTTC
CASRAGTEEQYF
>TRBJ2-3|TRBV5-8|medium-sized|TRBD1|16
TGTGCCAGCAGAACGCCCGGGACAGGGGAAACAGATACGCAGTATTTT
CASRTPGTGETDTQYF
>TRBJ2-6|TRBV11-2|.|.|15
TGTGCCAGCAGTCGCAGCGGAGCTGGGGCCAACGTCCTGACTTTC
CASSRSGAGANVLTF
>TRBJ2-1|TRBV7-2|.|TRBD2|13
TGTGCCAGCAGCTTGGCGGGGGTCCCCGAGCAGTTCTTC
CASSLAGVPEQFF
>TRBJ2-1|TRBV5-1|many|.|14
TGCGCCAGCAGCTTGACTAGGGCGGGTAATGAGCAGTTCTTC
CASSLTRAGNEQFF
>TRBJ1-2|TRBV7-3|medium-sized|.|15
TGTGCCAGCAGCCCGGACCCACTCGCCTCCTATGGCTACACCTTC
CASSPDPLASYGYTF
>TRBJ2-1|TRBV7-9|few|.|13
TGTGCCAGCAGAACCGAAAGCTGGGATGAGCAGTTCTTC
CASRTESWDEQFF
>TRBJ2-7|TRBV7-6|few|.|14
TGTGCCAGCAGATTAAGGGGGGACTCCTACGAGCAGTACTTC
CASRLRGDSYEQYF
>TRBJ2-7|TRBV7-9|few|TRBD1|17
TGTGCCAGCAGCTTAAATAAAGGGGGCAAGGCCTCCTACGAGCAGTACTTC
CASSLNKGGKASYEQYF
>TRBJ2-7|TRBV7-2|.|.|12
TGTGCCAGCAGCTTTACCCTAGACGAGCAGTACTTC
CASSFTLDEQYF
>TRBJ2-5|TRBV7-8|.|.|14
TGTGCCAGCAGCCCTGGACGGCCGCCTGAGACCCAGTACTTC
CASSPGRPPETQYF
>TRBJ2-5|TRBV24-1|.|.|13
TGTGCCACCAGTGGGGCAGGGCTGAGGACCCAGTACTTC
CATSGAGLRTQYF
>TRBJ2-7|TRBV6-1|few|TRBD2|15
TGTGCCAGCAGTGAAGAGACTAGCGGGAGTTACGAGCAGTACTTC
CASSEETSGSYEQYF
>TRBJ2-3|TRBV7-3|many|.|12
TGTGCCAGCAGCTCTCCGTTAGGGACGCAGTATTTT
CASSSPLGTQYF